Each of the 32 T cell receptor beta chains below was sequenced from the same sample in a study of blood T cells in healthy people across ages. PCR was performed a second time for about 7 to 12 cycles using a sample-barcoded 5' primer and a J-beta primer mix. TCRdb independently ran MiXCR on the 5' RACE reads; one entry per CDR3 protein. The sample has fewer than 900,000 distinct CDR3 sequences; approximately 43% are singletons. Material: blood. Receptors were obtained from a woman aged 55-69 years in good health.

The chain combines TRBV18 with TRBJ2-7; D is perhaps TRBD2 (6 bases). Germline CDR1 KGHSH, CDR2 LQKENI. This CDR3 contains 16 residues. V gave up 1 base and J gave up 2 bases, with 15 bases separating them. CDR3 region: CASSPRRASSPYEQYF. DNA for the CDR3: TGTGCCAGCTCACCACGGAGGGCTTCTAGCCCCTACGAGCAGTACTTC.

The chain uses TRBV7-2 and TRBJ1-2, with D tentatively TRBD1 (5 bases). V lost 5 bases to trimming and J lost 6 bases, with 13 bases between them. Germline-derived CDR1 and CDR2 are SGHTA and FQGNSA. The CDR3 length is 13 residues. The CDR3 nucleotides are TGTGCCAGCAGCCAGAGGGACCTCCATGGCTACACCTTC. This sequence encodes CASSQRDLHGYTF.

This clonotype was seen a handful of times. Just one base apart from a much larger clone, this may be a read error. This chain connects TRBV6-2 or TRBV6-3 to TRBJ2-7; TRBD1 matches at 8 bases. CDR1 and CDR2 from the germline V gene are MNHEY and SVGEGT. CDR3 length: 15 residues. V lost 5 bases and J lost 5; bases outside the gene matches: 11. CDR3 coding DNA: TGTGCCAGCAGTCGCCAGGGGGCTGAGAGCGACGAGCAGTACTTC. Its protein is CASSRQGAESDEQYF.

V is TRBV29-1 and J is TRBJ1-2, with unresolved D. Looked up from germline, CDR1 is SQVTM and CDR2 is ANQGSEA. The V gene lost 8 bases and the J gene lost 7 bases, with 5 bases spanning the gap. CDR3 length equals 8 residues. CDR3 amino acids: CSSPGYTF. CDR3 sequence (DNA): TGCAGCTCCCCTGGCTACACCTTC. The full variable domain, its missing parts supplied by reference TRBV29-1 and TRBJ1-2, is SAVISQKPSRDICQRGTSLTIQCQVDSQVTMMFWYRQQPGQSLTLIATANQGSEATYESGFVIDKFPISRPNLTFSTLTVSNMSPEDSSIYLCSSPGYTFGSGTRLTVV.

This chain joins TRBV20-1 and TRBJ2-1; TRBD2 aligns across 8 bases. With 1 base clipped from V and 9 bases from J, the junction kept 5 bases outside the gene matches. This CDR3 spans 13 amino acids. Germline lookup yields CDR1 DFQATT and CDR2 SNEGSKA (reference sequence). The CDR3 region has the DNA TGCAGTGCTAGAGTCCAGCGGGAGACTGAGCAGTTCTTC. Its translation: CSARVQRETEQFF.

Only a few counts were recorded for this clonotype. The chain carries TRBV5-5 and TRBJ2-3, with 9 nucleotides matching TRBD2. CDR1 is SGHKS, CDR2 YYEKEE, per germline (reference sequence). CDR3 length: 16 amino acids. Trimming cost V 5 bases and J 5 bases; bases outside gene matches: 12. The CDR3 DNA reads as TGTGCCAGCAGTCCCGTGTTAGCGGGAGTGTTAGATACGCAGTATTTT. As protein: CASSPVLAGVLDTQYF.

In its sample, this clonotype was seen a few times. This rearrangement joins TRBV4-3 to TRBJ2-7, with TRBD2 matching 8 bases. This CDR3 region has 16 residues. Germline CDR1 and CDR2: LGHNA and YSLEER. V lost 0 bases, J lost 7 bases, and 11 bases stayed unmatched. The CDR3 sequence: CASSQDLDSGVNEQYF. The CDR3 nucleotides are TGCGCCAGCAGCCAAGATTTGGATAGCGGGGTTAATGAGCAGTACTTC.

The chain uses TRBV28 and TRBJ1-4; TRBD1 matches 10 bases. The J call is doubtful: the DNA matches TRBJ2-2 better. Germline V gene data show CDR1 as MDHEN and CDR2 as SYDVKM. This CDR3 contains 17 residues. CDR3 amino acids: CASSSPPGQGTTGELFF. The CDR3 coding sequence is TGTGCCAGCAGTTCTCCCCCGGGACAGGGGACCACCGGGGAGCTGTTTTTT.

Many counts were recorded for this clonotype. The chain has TRBV9 and TRBJ2-2; the D is unclear. CDR3 length: 15 residues. With 0 bases removed from V and 4 bases from J, the gap between germline ends came to 10 bases. Germline values: CDR1 SGDLS, CDR2 YYNGEE. CDR3: CASSVALGATGELFF. The CDR3 DNA follows: TGTGCCAGCAGCGTAGCTTTGGGCGCCACCGGGGAGCTGTTTTTT. Full variable domain (outside the CDR3, taken from reference TRBV9 and TRBJ2-2): DSGVTQTPKHLITATGQRVTLRCSPRSGDLSVYWYQQSLDQGLQFLIQYYNGEERAKGNILERFSAQQFPDLHSELNLSSLELGDSALYFCASSVALGATGELFFGEGSRLTVL.

There are a few counts of this clonotype. The chain joins TRBV28 to TRBJ2-7; D possibly corresponds to TRBD2 (5 bases). The CDR3 consists of 15 residues. V was cut by 5 bases and J by 3 bases, with 17 bases left in between. From germline, CDR1 is MDHEN and CDR2 SYDVKM. The CDR3 sequence: CASSPIQVEGYEQYF. The CDR3 DNA is TGTGCCAGCAGTCCCATACAAGTTGAGGGCTACGAGCAGTACTTC.

The chain combines TRBV7-2 with TRBJ1-2; D remains ambiguous. This CDR3 has 14 residues. CDR1 SGHTA and CDR2 FQGNSA come from the germline V gene. The V gene lost 1 base and the J gene lost 3 bases, with 9 bases spanning the gap. This chain's CDR3 is CTSSLGAQDYGYTF. CDR3 coding DNA: TGTACCAGCAGCTTAGGAGCGCAGGACTATGGCTACACCTTC.

This clonotype was recorded a few times. The chain combines TRBV4-2 with TRBJ2-7, with a tentative D call TRBD1 (5 bases). Germline loops: CDR1 LGHNA, CDR2 YNFKEQ. This CDR3 spans 15 amino acids. The V end was cut by 0 bases, the J end by 2 bases, with 11 bases between. CDR3 amino acids: CASSQDGQGPYEQYF. DNA for the CDR3: TGTGCCAGCAGCCAAGACGGGCAGGGCCCCTACGAGCAGTACTTC.

This clonotype came up many times. V gene TRBV29-1 combines with J gene TRBJ2-5, with a weak D call TRBD1 (5 bases). The CDR3 is 15 residues long. CDR1 is SQVTM, CDR2 ANQGSEA, per germline. Trimming pared 3 bases from V and 5 bases from J, leaving 19 bases between. The CDR3 is CSVDLHGRVGETQYF. The CDR3 DNA reads TGCAGCGTTGATTTACACGGCAGGGTGGGGGAGACCCAGTACTTC.

The V gene is TRBV19, the J gene TRBJ2-5, with D unresolved. V lost 3 bases to trimming and J lost 0 bases, with 2 bases between them. The CDR3 has 12 residues. Per the germline V gene, CDR1 is LNHDA and CDR2 is SQIVND (reference sequence). The CDR3 loop reads CASSMNQETQYF. DNA for the CDR3: TGTGCCAGTAGTATGAACCAAGAGACCCAGTACTTC.

In this sample, this clonotype turned up a few times. V and J are TRBV6-5 and TRBJ1-1; D perhaps matches TRBD1 (5 bases). The V gene's germline CDR1 is MNHEY and CDR2 SVGAGI. V shed 6 bases and J shed 0 bases, with 11 bases lying between them. This CDR3 comprises 14 residues. CDR3 protein: CASRSRDVNTEAFF. CDR3 nucleotides: TGTGCCAGCAGATCCAGGGATGTGAACACTGAAGCTTTCTTT.

The chain recombines TRBV14 with TRBJ2-1, with 9 bases aligning to TRBD2. Germline loops: CDR1 SGHDN, CDR2 FVKESK. The trim removed 4 bases at V and 5 bases at J, leaving 9 bases unmatched. The CDR3 is made up of 16 amino acids. CDR3 amino acids: CASSPQAGGRNNEQFF. CDR3 nucleotide sequence: TGTGCCAGCAGCCCCCAAGCGGGGGGCAGGAACAATGAGCAGTTCTTC.

V is TRBV20-1 and J is TRBJ2-3, with D perhaps being TRBD1 or TRBD2 (5 bases each). Trimming pared 7 bases from V and 2 bases from J, leaving 19 bases between. The CDR3 has 15 residues. From germline, CDR1 is DFQATT and CDR2 SNEGSKA (reference sequence). The CDR3 nucleotides are TGCAGTGTCCACCGGGACCCCCGGGTCACAGATACGCAGTATTTT. Protein: CSVHRDPRVTDTQYF.

Details on this clonotype: No conserved phenylalanine or tryptophan is present at the end of the CDR3, so a read error is the likely explanation. V and J are TRBV20-1 and TRBJ2-7; D gene ambiguous. Germline CDR1 reads DFQATT; CDR2 reads SNEGSKA (reference sequence). The CDR3 is 14 residues long. The V and J ends lost 3 bases and 0 bases respectively, with 12 bases between them. Here the CDR3 DNA reads TGCAGTGCTAGGGACGGCTCCAGCTCCTACGAGCAGTACCTC. Protein sequence: CSARDGSSSYEQYL.

This clonotype has a handful of counts. This sequence joins TRBV12-3 or TRBV12-4 and TRBJ2-7; a weak D match, TRBD1 (5 bases). With 6 bases removed from V and 2 bases from J, the gap between germline ends came to 17 bases. The CDR3 sequence is 15 residues long. In nucleotides, the CDR3 is TGTGCCAGCAGAGGTAGGGGATGGCCGGCCTACGAGCAGTACTTC. Protein sequence: CASRGRGWPAYEQYF.

As regards this clonotype: Germline and junction disagree at one end, which may indicate a read error. The chain links TRBV5-1 to TRBJ2-1; the match to TRBD2 covers 7 bases. This CDR3 region has 16 residues. Germline lookup yields CDR1 SGHRS and CDR2 YFSETQ. The CDR3 DNA sequence: TGCGCCAGTAGCTTGGCGGCGGCTAGCGGTTACAATGAGCAGTTCTTC. This codes for CASSLAAASGYNEQFF. The complete variable domain, with remaining parts taken from reference TRBV5-1 and TRBJ2-1, reads KAGVTQTPRYLIKTRGQQVTLSCSPISGHRSVSWYQQTPGQGLQFLFEYFSETQRNKGNFPGRFSGRQFSNSRSEMNVSTLELGDSALYLCASSLAAASGYNEQFFGPGTRLTVL.

The chain couples TRBV25-1 to TRBJ2-5; D is possibly TRBD2 (5 bases). The CDR3 is 13 amino acids. CDR1 MGHDK and CDR2 SYGVNS come from the germline V gene. The germline V and J ends were trimmed by 7 bases and 11 bases, with 20 bases remaining between them. CDR3 in amino acids: CASMATANGEQYF. The DNA of the CDR3 is TGTGCCAGCATGGCGACCGCCAATGGGGAGCAGTACTTC.

The genes are TRBV19 and TRBJ2-1; D remains ambiguous. The CDR3 spans 12 residues. In germline, CDR1 is LNHDA, CDR2 SQIVND (reference sequence). V was clipped by 1 base and J by 11 bases, with 9 bases between them. The CDR3 here is CASSIVRDKQFF. CDR3 bases: TGTGCCAGTAGTATAGTCCGTGATAAGCAGTTCTTC.

The rearrangement joins TRBV27 to TRBJ2-7; TRBD1 matches 9 bases. The CDR3 is 17 amino acids. The V gene's germline CDR1 is MNHEY and CDR2 SMNVEV (reference sequence). V lost 8 bases to trimming and J lost 2 bases; unmatched junction nucleotides: 16. The CDR3 bases are TGTGCCAGCGGTCTGAAACGCCCGGGACAGGGAGCCTACGAGCAGTACTTC. Protein product: CASGLKRPGQGAYEQYF.

This clonotype has a handful of counts. The V gene is TRBV20-1, the J gene TRBJ2-1; the match to TRBD2 covers 8 bases. Germline CDR1 and CDR2: DFQATT and SNEGSKA (reference sequence). V gave up 5 bases and J gave up 4 bases; unmatched junction bases: 13. There are 16 residues in the CDR3. CDR3 region: CSADGPGLGPYNEQFF. In DNA form, the CDR3 reads TGCAGTGCTGACGGGCCGGGACTAGGGCCTTACAATGAGCAGTTCTTC.

This clonotype came up many times. This chain uses TRBV3-1 with TRBJ2-5, with D perhaps matching TRBD1 (5 bases). V lost 1 base to trimming and J lost 11 bases, with 17 bases between them. Germline V gene data show CDR1 as LGHDT and CDR2 as YNNKEL (reference sequence). The CDR3 has 14 residues. CDR3 residues: CASSQGAAQGEQYF. The DNA of the CDR3 is TGTGCCAGCAGCCAAGGGGCAGCCCAGGGTGAGCAGTACTTC.

The V gene is TRBV28, the J gene TRBJ1-5, with 7 bases that match TRBD1. V trimming: 4 bases; J trimming: 5 bases; junction bases outside the gene matches: 11. Per the germline V gene, CDR1 is MDHEN and CDR2 is SYDVKM. CDR3 length equals 16 residues. The DNA for the CDR3 is TGTGCCAGCAGTTATGTCCCAGGGACAGTCCATCAGCCCCAGCATTTT. Residues: CASSYVPGTVHQPQHF.

This clonotype has a handful of counts. The chain combines TRBV19 with TRBJ2-7; D uncertain. CDR3 length equals 13 residues. Germline CDR1 and CDR2: LNHDA and SQIVND (reference sequence). Deletions cut 1 base from V and 3 bases from J, with 7 bases between. CDR3 sequence reads: CASSIGNYYEQYF. CDR3 bases: TGTGCCAGTAGTATAGGGAACTACTACGAGCAGTACTTC.

Concerning this clonotype itself: A much more abundant neighbour one base away suggests this may be a read error. The chain carries TRBV7-2 and TRBJ2-3; the D is unclear. Germline V gene sequence: CDR1 SGHTA, CDR2 FQGNSA. The CDR3 has 15 amino acids. The CDR3 region is CACSLEPRRTDTQYF. Written as DNA, the CDR3 is TGTGCCTGCAGCTTAGAACCCCGGCGGACAGATACGCAGTATTTT.

This rearrangement joins TRBV6-5 to TRBJ1-3; 10 bases align to TRBD1. Germline V gene lookup returns CDR1 MNHEY and CDR2 SVGAGI. The CDR3 spans 17 residues. V shed 0 bases and J 4 bases; nucleotides not matched to a gene: 6. The CDR3 here is CASSYSSWGQGGNTIYF. The CDR3, as DNA: TGTGCCAGCAGTTACTCGAGTTGGGGACAGGGGGGAAACACCATATATTTT.

The chain uses TRBV10-2 and TRBJ2-7; 7 bases are a match to TRBD1. Germline V gene sequence: CDR1 WSHSY, CDR2 SAAADI. The CDR3 loop spans 17 amino acids. V trimming: 2 bases; J trimming: 5 bases; junction bases outside the gene matches: 15. The CDR3 DNA sequence: TGCGCCAGCAGTGAGAGTCTGGGTGGGGGACAGAAGGACGAGCAGTACTTC. Translating gives CASSESLGGGQKDEQYF.

This clonotype has a handful of counts. The J gene is TRBJ2-1, the V gene TRBV24-1; D may be TRBD1 (7 bases). The CDR3 runs to 15 residues. The germline V gene has CDR1 KGHDR and CDR2 SFDVKD. V lost 3 bases and J lost 7, with 15 bases in between. For the CDR3, the DNA is TGTGCCACCAGTGATCCCACCAGGGGGGAAAATGAGCAGTTCTTC. This translates into CATSDPTRGENEQFF.

This clonotype has ten or more counts. The CDR3 DNA sequence: TGTGCCAGTCATGGGGGGGCTCGCCAAGAGACCCAGTACTTC. It translates to CASHGGARQETQYF. The V call is TRBV28, the J call TRBJ2-5; tentatively, D is TRBD2 (7 bases). V was trimmed by 9 bases and J by 1 base, leaving 15 bases between them. The CDR3 sequence is 14 residues long. The V gene's germline CDR1 is MDHEN and CDR2 SYDVKM. Combining the CDR3 with reference TRBV28 and TRBJ2-5 gives the whole variable domain DVKVTQSSRYLVKRTGEKVFLECVQDMDHENMFWYRQDPGLGLRLIYFSYDVKMKEKGDIPEGYSVSREKKERFSLILESASTNQTSMYLCASHGGARQETQYFGPGTRLLVL.